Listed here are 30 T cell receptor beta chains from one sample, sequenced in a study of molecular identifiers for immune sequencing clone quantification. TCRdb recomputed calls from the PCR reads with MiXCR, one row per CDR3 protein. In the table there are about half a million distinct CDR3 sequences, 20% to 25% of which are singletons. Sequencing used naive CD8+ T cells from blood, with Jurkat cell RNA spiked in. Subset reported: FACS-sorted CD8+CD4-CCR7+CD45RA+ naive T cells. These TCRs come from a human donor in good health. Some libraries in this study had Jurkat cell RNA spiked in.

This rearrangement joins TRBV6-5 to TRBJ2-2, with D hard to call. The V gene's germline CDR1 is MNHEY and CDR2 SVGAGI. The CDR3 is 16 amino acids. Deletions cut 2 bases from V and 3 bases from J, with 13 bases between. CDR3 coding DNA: TGTGCCAGCAGTTACGGGTTCAGGATAGACACCGGGGAGCTGTTTTTT. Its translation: CASSYGFRIDTGELFF.

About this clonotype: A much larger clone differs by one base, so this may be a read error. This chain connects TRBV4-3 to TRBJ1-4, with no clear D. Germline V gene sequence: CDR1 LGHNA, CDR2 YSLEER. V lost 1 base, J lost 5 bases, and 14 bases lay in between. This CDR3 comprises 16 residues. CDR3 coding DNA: TGCGCCAGCAGCCAAGGCAGAGCCACAGTCAATGAAAAACTGTTTTTT. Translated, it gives CASSQGRATVNEKLFF.

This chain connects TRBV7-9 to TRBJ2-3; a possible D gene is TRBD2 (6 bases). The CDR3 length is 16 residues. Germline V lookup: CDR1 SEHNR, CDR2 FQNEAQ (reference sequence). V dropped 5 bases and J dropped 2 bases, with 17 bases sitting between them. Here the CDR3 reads CASSRVGDSPTDTQYF. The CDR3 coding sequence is TGTGCCAGCAGCCGGGTGGGGGACTCACCCACAGATACGCAGTATTTT.

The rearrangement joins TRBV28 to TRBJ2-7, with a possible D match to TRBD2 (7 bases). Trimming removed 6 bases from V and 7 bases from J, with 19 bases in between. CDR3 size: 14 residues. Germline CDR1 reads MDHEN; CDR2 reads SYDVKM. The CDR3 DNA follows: TGTGCCAGCAGGACCCGGGGGGCGCTGGGAGAGCAGTACTTC. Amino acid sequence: CASRTRGALGEQYF.

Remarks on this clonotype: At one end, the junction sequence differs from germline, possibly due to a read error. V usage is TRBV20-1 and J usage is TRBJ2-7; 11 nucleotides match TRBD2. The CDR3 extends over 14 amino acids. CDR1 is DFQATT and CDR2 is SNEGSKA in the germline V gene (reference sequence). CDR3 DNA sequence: TGCGGTGCTACCGGGACTAGCGGACCCTACGAGCAGTACTTC. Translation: CGATGTSGPYEQYF.

CDR3 sequence: CASSSSFGGYGYTF. Here the CDR3 DNA reads TGTGCCAGTAGTAGCTCCTTTGGGGGCTATGGCTACACCTTC. The chain is built from TRBV19 and TRBJ1-2; a possible D gene is TRBD1 (5 bases). The CDR3 has 14 amino acids. Deletions cut 4 bases from V and 4 bases from J, with 13 bases between. From germline, CDR1 is LNHDA and CDR2 SQIVND (reference sequence).

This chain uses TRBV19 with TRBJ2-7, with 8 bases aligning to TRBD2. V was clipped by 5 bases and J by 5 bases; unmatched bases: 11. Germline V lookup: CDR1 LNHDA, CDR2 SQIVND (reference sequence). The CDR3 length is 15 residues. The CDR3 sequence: CASSSSSGYRDEQYF. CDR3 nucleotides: TGTGCCAGTAGTTCATCTAGCGGGTACAGGGACGAGCAGTACTTC.

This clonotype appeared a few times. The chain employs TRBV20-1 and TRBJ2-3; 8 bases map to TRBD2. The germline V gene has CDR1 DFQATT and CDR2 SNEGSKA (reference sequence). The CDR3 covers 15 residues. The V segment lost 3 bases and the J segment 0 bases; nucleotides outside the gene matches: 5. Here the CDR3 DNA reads TGCAGTGCTAGCGATATAGCGGGAAGCACAGATACGCAGTATTTT. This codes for CSASDIAGSTDTQYF.

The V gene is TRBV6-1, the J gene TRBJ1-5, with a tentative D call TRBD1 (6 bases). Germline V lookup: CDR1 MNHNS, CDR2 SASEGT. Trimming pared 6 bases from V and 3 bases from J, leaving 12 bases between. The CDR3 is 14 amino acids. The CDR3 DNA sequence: TGTGCCAGCAGCTGGGGGGACAACAATCAGCCCCAGCATTTT. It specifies CASSWGDNNQPQHF.

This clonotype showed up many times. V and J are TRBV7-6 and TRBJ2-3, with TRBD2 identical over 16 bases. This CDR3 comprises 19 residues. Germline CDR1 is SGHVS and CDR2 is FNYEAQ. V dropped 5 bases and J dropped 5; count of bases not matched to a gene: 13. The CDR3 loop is CASSQKPGLAGGPKDTQYF. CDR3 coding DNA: TGTGCCAGCAGCCAAAAACCGGGACTAGCGGGGGGGCCCAAAGATACGCAGTATTTT.

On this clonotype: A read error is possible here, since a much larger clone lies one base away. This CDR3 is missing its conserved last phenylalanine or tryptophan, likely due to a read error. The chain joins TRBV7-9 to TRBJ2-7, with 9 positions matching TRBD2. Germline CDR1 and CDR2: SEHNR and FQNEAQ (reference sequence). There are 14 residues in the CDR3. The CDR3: CASSLAGNGYEQYS. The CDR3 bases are TGTGCCAGCAGCCTAGCGGGAAACGGTTACGAGCAGTACTCC.

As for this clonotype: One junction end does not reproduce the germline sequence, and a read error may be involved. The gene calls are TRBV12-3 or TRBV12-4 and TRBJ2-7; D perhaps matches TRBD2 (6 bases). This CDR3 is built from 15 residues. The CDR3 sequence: CANSPLPTGDYEQYF. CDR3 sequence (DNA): TGTGCCAACAGTCCTCTCCCGACGGGGGACTACGAGCAGTACTTC.

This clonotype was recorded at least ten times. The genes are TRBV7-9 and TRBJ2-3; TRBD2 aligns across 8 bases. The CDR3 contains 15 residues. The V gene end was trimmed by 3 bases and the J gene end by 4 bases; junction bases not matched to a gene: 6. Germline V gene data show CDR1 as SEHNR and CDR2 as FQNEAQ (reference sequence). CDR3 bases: TGTGCCAGCAGCTTGCGAGCGGGAGTAGCAGATACGCAGTATTTT. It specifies CASSLRAGVADTQYF.

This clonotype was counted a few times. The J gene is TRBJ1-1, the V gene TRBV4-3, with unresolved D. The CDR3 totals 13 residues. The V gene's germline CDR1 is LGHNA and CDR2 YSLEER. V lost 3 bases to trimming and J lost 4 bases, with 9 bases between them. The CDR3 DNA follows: TGCGCCAGCAGCCACCGCGGCCCCACTGAAGCTTTCTTT. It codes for CASSHRGPTEAFF.

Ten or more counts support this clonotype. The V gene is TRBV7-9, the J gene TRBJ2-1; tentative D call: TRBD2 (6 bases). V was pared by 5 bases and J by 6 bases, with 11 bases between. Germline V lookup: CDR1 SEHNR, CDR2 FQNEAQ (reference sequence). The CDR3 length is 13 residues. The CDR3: CASSATSPNEQFF. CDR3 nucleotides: TGTGCCAGCAGCGCGACTAGTCCCAATGAGCAGTTCTTC.

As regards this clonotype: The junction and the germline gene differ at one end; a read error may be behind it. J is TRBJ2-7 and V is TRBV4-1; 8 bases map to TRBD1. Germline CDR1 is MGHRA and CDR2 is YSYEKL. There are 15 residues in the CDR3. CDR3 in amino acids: CAGSQPGTGINEQYF. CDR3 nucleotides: TGCGCCGGCAGCCAGCCCGGGACAGGTATCAACGAGCAGTACTTC.

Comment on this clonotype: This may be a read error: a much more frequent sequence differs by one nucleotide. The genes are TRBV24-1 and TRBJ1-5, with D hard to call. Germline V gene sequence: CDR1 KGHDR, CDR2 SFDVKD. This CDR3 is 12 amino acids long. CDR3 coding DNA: TGTACCACCAGCCAACAGAATCAGCCCCAGCATTTT. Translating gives CTTSQQNQPQHF.

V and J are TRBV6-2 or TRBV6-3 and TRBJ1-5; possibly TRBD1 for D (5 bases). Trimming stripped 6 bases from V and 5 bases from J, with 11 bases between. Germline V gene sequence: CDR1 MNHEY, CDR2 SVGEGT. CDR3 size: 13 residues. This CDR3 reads CASRDNNYQPQHF. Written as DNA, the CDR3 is TGTGCCAGCAGGGACAATAACTATCAGCCCCAGCATTTT.

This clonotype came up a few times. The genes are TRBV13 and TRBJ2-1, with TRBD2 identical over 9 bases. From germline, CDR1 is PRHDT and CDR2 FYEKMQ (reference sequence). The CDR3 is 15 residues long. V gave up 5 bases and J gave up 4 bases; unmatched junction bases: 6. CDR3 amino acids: CASSQPSGEYNEQFF. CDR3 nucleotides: TGTGCCAGCAGCCAACCTAGCGGGGAATACAATGAGCAGTTCTTC.

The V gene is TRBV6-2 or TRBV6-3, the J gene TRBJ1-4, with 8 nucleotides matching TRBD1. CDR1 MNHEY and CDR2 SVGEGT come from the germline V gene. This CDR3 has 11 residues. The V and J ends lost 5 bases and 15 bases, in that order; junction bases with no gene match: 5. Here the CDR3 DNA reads TGTGCCAGCAGTGGGACAGGAATGTTGTTTTTT. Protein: CASSGTGMLFF.

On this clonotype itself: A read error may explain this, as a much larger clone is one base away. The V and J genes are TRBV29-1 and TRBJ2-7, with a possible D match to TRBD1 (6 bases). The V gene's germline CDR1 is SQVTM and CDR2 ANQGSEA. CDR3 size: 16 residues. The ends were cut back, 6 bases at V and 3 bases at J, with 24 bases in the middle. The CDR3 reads CSVGPRTRGGSYEQYF. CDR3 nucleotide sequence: TGCAGCGTCGGACCCAGGACCAGGGGTGGTAGCTACGAGCAGTACTTC.

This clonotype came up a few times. This chain's CDR3 is CATSRVGGSYEQYF. The DNA for the CDR3 is TGTGCCACCAGCAGAGTGGGGGGGAGCTACGAGCAGTACTTC. The rearrangement joins TRBV15 to TRBJ2-7, with 7 bases matching TRBD2. In germline, CDR1 is LNHNV, CDR2 YYDKDF (reference sequence). The CDR3 runs to 14 residues. Losses at the gene ends were 1 base for V and 3 bases for J; bases not matched to a gene: 3.

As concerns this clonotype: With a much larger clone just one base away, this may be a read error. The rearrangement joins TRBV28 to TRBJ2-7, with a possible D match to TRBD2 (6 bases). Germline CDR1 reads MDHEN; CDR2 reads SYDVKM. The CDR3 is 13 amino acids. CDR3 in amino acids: CANSWRGSYEQYF. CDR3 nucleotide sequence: TGTGCCAACAGTTGGAGGGGCTCCTACGAGCAGTACTTC.

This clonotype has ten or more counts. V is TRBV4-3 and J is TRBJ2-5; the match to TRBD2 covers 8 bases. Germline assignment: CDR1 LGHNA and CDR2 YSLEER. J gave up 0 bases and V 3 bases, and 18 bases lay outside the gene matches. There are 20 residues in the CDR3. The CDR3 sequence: CASSHKRWSLAEAYQETQYF. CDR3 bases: TGCGCCAGCAGCCACAAGCGCTGGTCACTAGCGGAAGCCTACCAAGAGACCCAGTACTTC.

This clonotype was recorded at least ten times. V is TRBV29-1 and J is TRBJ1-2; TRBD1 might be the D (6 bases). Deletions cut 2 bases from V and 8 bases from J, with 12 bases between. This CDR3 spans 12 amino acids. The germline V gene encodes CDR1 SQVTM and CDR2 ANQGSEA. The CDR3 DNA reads TGCAGCGTTGAATGGGGGGCGCGAGGCTACACCTTC. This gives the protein CSVEWGARGYTF.

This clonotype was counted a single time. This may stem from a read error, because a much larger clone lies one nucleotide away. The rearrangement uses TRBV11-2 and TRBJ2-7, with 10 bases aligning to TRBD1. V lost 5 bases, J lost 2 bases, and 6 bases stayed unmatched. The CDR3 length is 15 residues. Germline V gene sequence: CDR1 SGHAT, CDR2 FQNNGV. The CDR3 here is CASSAPTGGAYEQYF. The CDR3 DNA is TGTGCCAGCAGCGCCCCGACAGGGGGCGCCTACGAGCAGTACTTC.

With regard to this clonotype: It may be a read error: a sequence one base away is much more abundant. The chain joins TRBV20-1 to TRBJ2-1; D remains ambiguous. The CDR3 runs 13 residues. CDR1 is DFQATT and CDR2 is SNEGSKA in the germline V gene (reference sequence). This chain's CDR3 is CSASDRTYNEQSF. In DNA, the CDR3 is TGCAGTGCTAGCGATCGAACCTACAATGAGCAGTCCTTC.

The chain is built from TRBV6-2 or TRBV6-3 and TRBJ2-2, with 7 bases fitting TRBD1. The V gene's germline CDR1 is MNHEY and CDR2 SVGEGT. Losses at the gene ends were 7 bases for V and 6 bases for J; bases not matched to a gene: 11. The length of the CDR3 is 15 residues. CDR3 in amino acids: CASTRSPGTAGELFF. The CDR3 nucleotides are TGTGCCAGCACCCGCAGTCCCGGGACAGCCGGGGAGCTGTTTTTT.

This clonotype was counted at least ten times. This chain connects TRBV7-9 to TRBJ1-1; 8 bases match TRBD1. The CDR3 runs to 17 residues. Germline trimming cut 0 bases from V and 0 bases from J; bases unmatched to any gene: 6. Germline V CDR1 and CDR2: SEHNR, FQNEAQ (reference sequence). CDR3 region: CASSLAGQAFMNTEAFF. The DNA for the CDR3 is TGTGCCAGCAGCTTAGCGGGACAGGCATTTATGAACACTGAAGCTTTCTTT.

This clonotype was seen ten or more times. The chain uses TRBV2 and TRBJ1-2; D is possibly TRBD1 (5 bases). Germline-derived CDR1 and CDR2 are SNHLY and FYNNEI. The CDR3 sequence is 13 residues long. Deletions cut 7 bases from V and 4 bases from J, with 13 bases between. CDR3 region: CASKMTDPYGYTF. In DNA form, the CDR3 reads TGTGCCAGCAAAATGACAGACCCCTATGGCTACACCTTC.